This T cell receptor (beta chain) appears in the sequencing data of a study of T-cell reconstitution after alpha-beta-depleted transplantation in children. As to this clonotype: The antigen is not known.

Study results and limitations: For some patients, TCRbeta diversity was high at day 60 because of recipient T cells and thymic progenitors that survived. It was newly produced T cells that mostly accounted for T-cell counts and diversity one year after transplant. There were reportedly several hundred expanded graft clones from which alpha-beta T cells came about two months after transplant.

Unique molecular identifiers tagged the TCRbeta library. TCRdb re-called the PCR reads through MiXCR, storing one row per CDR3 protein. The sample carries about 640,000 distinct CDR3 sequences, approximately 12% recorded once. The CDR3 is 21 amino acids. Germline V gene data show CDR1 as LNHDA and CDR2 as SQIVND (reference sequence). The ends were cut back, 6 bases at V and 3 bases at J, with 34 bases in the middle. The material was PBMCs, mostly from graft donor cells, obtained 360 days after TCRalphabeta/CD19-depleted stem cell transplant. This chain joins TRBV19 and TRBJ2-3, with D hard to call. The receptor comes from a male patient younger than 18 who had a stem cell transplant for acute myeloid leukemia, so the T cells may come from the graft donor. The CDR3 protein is CASRPSAVGPWRLRRTDTQYF. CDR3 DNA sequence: TGTGCCAGTAGACCTTCGGCCGTGGGCCCTTGGCGACTTCGAAGGACAGATACGCAGTATTTT.